The entry that follows covers one T cell receptor beta chain sequence. Its target is unknown. With V trimmed by 7 bases and J by 1 base, 14 bases remained unmatched. In germline, CDR1 is LNHDA, CDR2 SQIVND (reference sequence). The CDR3 contains 17 residues. The data derive from a study of shared clonotypes between healthy human individuals. Findings of the study overall: Generally, estimated richness proved larger in naive subsets than it did in memory subsets. Relative to clonotypes present in all four donors, those not shared had lower generation probabilities.

The table came from immunoSEQ multiplex PCR; TCRdb's copy has only in-frame clones and leaves some out. The data show about 1.5 million clones, with 98% seen just once and about 0.4% held by the top ten. The V call is TRBV19, the J call TRBJ2-3, with TRBD1 matching 7 bases. Sequencing input: naive CD4+ T cells sorted from blood. The sample's subset: CD45RA+ positively selected. The clonotype was recovered from a man in his thirties or forties in good health. DNA for the CDR3: TGTGCCAGTACCCCAACGACAGGGTTCGGCGGCACAGATACGCAGTATTTT. Amino acid sequence: CASTPTTGFGGTDTQYF.